This T cell receptor (beta chain) was captured in a study of chemoradiotherapy in HPV16-positive cancers. Whole-study context: Functional T-cell assays on a couple of HPV16-positive patients' cells defined candidate HPV-specific clones and common TCR motifs. Broader study findings: HPV-specific T cells were functionally defined from only a couple of HPV16-positive patients. During treatment, candidate HPV-specific clones and E7-related motifs expanded in tumor. For HPV16-positive patients, expanding HPV-responsive T cells associated with longer recurrence-free survival.

TCRdb's copy holds only in-frame clones and misses some; the assay was immunoSEQ multiplex PCR. This sample has about 16,000 clones; roughly 70% occur once, and the top ten carry roughly 8%. This clone is deemed medium-sized (0.01 to 0.1%). The antigen is not known. CDR3 length: 13 residues. Trimming cost V 2 bases and J 6 bases; bases outside gene matches: 4. Germline V gene data show CDR1 as GTSNPN and CDR2 as SVGIG (reference sequence). The sample in question was tumor tissue, obtained from a patient who underwent chemoradiotherapy. This rearrangement joins TRBV30 to TRBJ2-7, with 10 bases fitting TRBD1. The TCR was taken from a human donor with HPV-associated anogenital cancer. CDR3 bases: TGTGCCTGGAGTAGGGACAGGGGAGGCGAGCAGTACTTC. Its protein product is CAWSRDRGGEQYF.